A single sample is the source of the 21 T cell receptor beta chains below, sequenced in a study of long-term antiretroviral therapy in people with HIV. At survey level, the immunoSEQ assay was run in its v3.0 version. TCRdb keeps only in-frame clones here, not all; method: immunoSEQ multiplex PCR. Here the sample spans about 22,000 clones, roughly 88% being singletons. The sample was unsorted PBMCs, taken 0.1 years before starting antiretroviral therapy. These receptors originate from a man aged 18 to 29 with HIV.

The chain has TRBV5-1 and TRBJ2-5; D gene unclear. With 1 base removed from V and 5 bases from J, the gap between germline ends came to 9 bases. Per the germline V gene, CDR1 is SGHRS and CDR2 is YFSETQ. This CDR3 contains 13 residues. CDR3 coding DNA: TGCGCCAGCAGCTTGCGGCCCGAGGAGACCCAGTACTTC. It translates to CASSLRPEETQYF.

The J gene is TRBJ1-2, the V gene TRBV14; D remains ambiguous. This CDR3 spans 13 amino acids. Germline V lookup: CDR1 SGHDN, CDR2 FVKESK. Trimming pared 0 bases from V and 4 bases from J, leaving 6 bases between. The CDR3: CASSQDPGYGYTF. The CDR3 bases are TGTGCCAGCAGCCAAGATCCGGGCTATGGCTACACCTTC.

The rearrangement joins TRBV6-1 to TRBJ2-7; D ambiguous. Trimming took off 4 bases at V and 2 bases at J, with 9 bases between the two ends. Germline V lookup: CDR1 MNHNS, CDR2 SASEGT. The CDR3 is 13 residues long. This chain's CDR3 is CASSGRATYEQYF. The CDR3, as DNA: TGTGCCAGCAGTGGCCGGGCAACCTACGAGCAGTACTTC.

The chain couples TRBV7-6 to TRBJ2-7; D could derive from TRBD1 or TRBD2 (8 bases each). CDR3 length: 15 amino acids. The V end was cut by 5 bases, the J end by 2 bases, with 16 bases between. The germline V gene encodes CDR1 SGHVS and CDR2 FNYEAQ. The CDR3 spells CASSEIAGQAYEQYF. CDR3 sequence (DNA): TGTGCCAGCAGCGAAATAGCGGGACAGGCCTACGAGCAGTACTTC.

The chain employs TRBV11-2 and TRBJ2-7; 9 nucleotides align to TRBD2. The CDR3 contains 14 residues. Germline CDR1 and CDR2: SGHAT and FQNNGV. V shed 5 bases and J 2 bases; nucleotides not matched to a gene: 4. This CDR3 is CASSVVAGAYEQYF. Here the CDR3 DNA reads TGTGCCAGCAGCGTAGTAGCGGGGGCCTACGAGCAGTACTTC.

This rearrangement joins TRBV7-9 to TRBJ1-4; 8 bases agree with TRBD1. The junction had 7 bases not matched to a gene; V was cut back by 5 bases and J by 8 bases. The length of the CDR3 is 14 residues. Per the germline V gene, CDR1 is SEHNR and CDR2 is FQNEAQ (reference sequence). This CDR3 is CASSLGQGREKLFF. The CDR3 DNA sequence: TGTGCCAGCAGCCTCGGACAGGGACGGGAAAAACTGTTTTTT.

The J gene is TRBJ2-5, the V gene TRBV18, with 9 bases lining up with TRBD1. The CDR3 contains 16 residues. Germline CDR1 reads KGHSH; CDR2 reads LQKENI. V shed 5 bases and J 0 bases; nucleotides not matched to a gene: 7. The chain's CDR3 is CASSNRGRVDQETQYF. In nucleotides, the CDR3 is TGTGCCAGCTCAAACAGGGGGCGAGTGGACCAAGAGACCCAGTACTTC.

The gene calls are TRBV7-9 and TRBJ2-7, with TRBD1 matching 9 bases. V dropped 5 bases and J dropped 4; count of bases not matched to a gene: 12. The CDR3 sequence is 16 residues long. Germline V gene sequence: CDR1 SEHNR, CDR2 FQNEAQ (reference sequence). The CDR3: CASSPNSGTGYYEQYF. The CDR3 DNA sequence: TGTGCCAGCAGCCCTAATTCCGGGACAGGGTATTACGAGCAGTACTTC.

This chain connects TRBV30 to TRBJ1-2; 9 nucleotides agree with TRBD1. CDR3 size: 12 residues. V lost 8 bases, J lost 7 bases, and 8 bases stayed unmatched. Germline V lookup: CDR1 GTSNPN, CDR2 SVGIG (reference sequence). The CDR3 region is CAARDRVTGYTF. CDR3 DNA: TGTGCCGCCCGGGACAGGGTAACTGGCTACACCTTC.

This clone has a single count. The V call is TRBV7-8, the J call TRBJ2-6; D remains unclear. CDR1 SGHVS and CDR2 FQNEAQ come from the germline V gene. The CDR3 covers 15 residues. V dropped 4 bases and J dropped 2 bases, with 9 bases sitting between them. CDR3 sequence: CASSSVRTGANVLTF. CDR3 bases: TGTGCCAGCAGCTCCGTGAGAACTGGGGCCAACGTCCTGACTTTC.

The J gene is TRBJ1-1, the V gene TRBV11-3, with D possibly matching TRBD1 (5 bases). CDR3 length: 13 residues. V lost 5 bases to trimming and J lost 1 base, with 8 bases between them. Germline V lookup: CDR1 SGHNT, CDR2 YENEEA. CDR3 DNA sequence: TGTGCCAGCAGCGAACAGGAGAACACTGAAGCTTTCTTT. Translation: CASSEQENTEAFF.

The rearrangement links TRBV7-6 to TRBJ2-1; 10 nucleotides line up with TRBD2. V shed 5 bases and J 4 bases; nucleotides not matched to a gene: 8. This CDR3 spans 16 amino acids. CDR1 and CDR2 (germline): SGHVS, FNYEAQ. CDR3 coding DNA: TGTGCCAGCAGCCCCACATGGACTAGCGGTTACAATGAGCAGTTCTTC. Protein: CASSPTWTSGYNEQFF.

This clone appeared a single time. The chain links TRBV30 to TRBJ2-5; D is undetermined. Germline V gene sequence: CDR1 GTSNPN, CDR2 SVGIG (reference sequence). CDR3 size: 13 residues. V was cut by 4 bases and J by 5 bases, with 14 bases left in between. The CDR3 DNA sequence: TGTGCCTGGAAGCTTGACCTGGTGGAGACCCAGTACTTC. Translation gives CAWKLDLVETQYF.

The rearrangement joins TRBV4-1 to TRBJ1-5, with D uncertain. V was clipped by 1 base and J by 4 bases, with 14 bases between them. The length of the CDR3 is 16 residues. In germline, CDR1 is MGHRA, CDR2 YSYEKL. The CDR3 region is CASSQGDSGFNQPQHF. The CDR3 bases are TGCGCCAGCAGCCAAGGAGACTCCGGGTTTAATCAGCCCCAGCATTTT.

V and J are TRBV5-4 and TRBJ2-3; D unresolved. Germline lookup yields CDR1 SGHNT and CDR2 YYREEE (reference sequence). The CDR3 contains 11 residues. Trimming stripped 5 bases from V and 2 bases from J, with 3 bases between. CDR3 protein: CASSFTDTQYF. In nucleotides, the CDR3 is TGTGCCAGCAGTTTCACAGATACGCAGTATTTT.

The genes are TRBV18 and TRBJ2-7, with D possibly being TRBD1 (5 bases). This CDR3 has 14 residues. V was clipped by 4 bases and J by 3 bases, with 13 bases between them. From germline, CDR1 is KGHSH and CDR2 LQKENI. CDR3 nucleotide sequence: TGTGCCAGCTCACAAGGGGCAGCGATCTACGAGCAGTACTTC. Protein product: CASSQGAAIYEQYF.

The rearrangement joins TRBV9 to TRBJ1-6; D not certain. The CDR3 totals 15 residues. Germline V gene lookup returns CDR1 SGDLS and CDR2 YYNGEE. V was pared by 3 bases and J by 7 bases, with 14 bases between. This chain's CDR3 is CASSGRTERNSPLHF. DNA for the CDR3: TGTGCCAGCAGCGGCCGGACCGAGAGGAATTCACCCCTCCACTTT.

This clone was seen just once. The V call is TRBV19, the J call TRBJ1-1; unclear D gene. Trimming shortened V by 5 bases and J by 6 bases, and 10 bases separated the two germline ends. Germline V gene data show CDR1 as LNHDA and CDR2 as SQIVND (reference sequence). The CDR3 spans 12 residues. DNA for the CDR3: TGTGCCAGTAGTCATTATTTGGCTGAAGCTTTCTTT. This encodes CASSHYLAEAFF.

This clone was seen once. The chain is built from TRBV5-4 and TRBJ1-2; the D gene is possibly TRBD1 (5 bases). Trimming removed 2 bases at V and 9 bases at J, with 14 bases between. The CDR3 runs 13 residues. Germline V gene lookup returns CDR1 SGHNT and CDR2 YYREEE (reference sequence). CDR3 in amino acids: CASSLGDGLSYTF. DNA for the CDR3: TGTGCCAGCAGCTTAGGGGACGGCTTAAGCTACACCTTC.

With respect to this clone: Germline is not matched at one junction end, which may reflect a read error. This rearrangement joins TRBV4-1 to TRBJ2-7; tentatively, D is TRBD1 (6 bases). Germline CDR1 reads MGHRA; CDR2 reads YSYEKL. This CDR3 region has 14 residues. The CDR3 DNA reads TGCGCCAGCAGCCAACCTGGACAGTTATCCCCCCGGCACTTC. The encoded protein is CASSQPGQLSPRHF.

The chain is built from TRBV6-1 and TRBJ1-4; 9 nucleotides line up with TRBD1. The CDR3 spans 14 residues. Germline-derived CDR1 and CDR2 are MNHNS and SASEGT. V trimming: 6 bases; J trimming: 7 bases; junction bases outside the gene matches: 6. The CDR3 here is CASRPGQGAEKLFF. The CDR3 region has the DNA TGTGCCAGCAGACCGGGACAGGGCGCTGAAAAACTGTTTTTT.